A single sample gave rise to the 16 T cell receptor beta chains below, sequenced in a study of cytomegalovirus exposure and HLA in healthy donors. 60 Vbeta and 13 Jbeta primers were used in PCR. The table came from immunoSEQ multiplex PCR; TCRdb's copy has only in-frame clones and leaves some out. The table records approximately 110,000 clones, approximately 58% of them present only once. The specimen was PBMCs. The receptors here all came from a woman in her 30s in good health and CMV-seronegative.

The CDR3 DNA is TGTGCCAGCAGTTACTCCCAGGGGGCAAATCAGCCCCAGCATTTT. Amino acid sequence: CASSYSQGANQPQHF. V gene TRBV6-6 combines with J gene TRBJ1-5, with 8 bases matching TRBD1. From germline, CDR1 is MNHNY and CDR2 SVGAGI (reference sequence). The CDR3 loop spans 15 amino acids. V shed 0 bases and J 4 bases; nucleotides not matched to a gene: 2.

V gene TRBV6-5 combines with J gene TRBJ1-5; the match to TRBD1 covers 8 bases. The CDR3 runs 15 residues. Germline loops: CDR1 MNHEY, CDR2 SVGAGI. J lost 4 bases, V lost 4 bases, and 6 bases had no gene match. The CDR3 DNA follows: TGTGCCAGCAGTTCCGGGCGGACAGGGAATCAGCCCCAGCATTTT. Translated: CASSSGRTGNQPQHF.

J is TRBJ2-1 and V is TRBV7-9, with 8 bases matching TRBD2. The CDR3 totals 15 residues. Germline V gene lookup returns CDR1 SEHNR and CDR2 FQNEAQ (reference sequence). The ends lost 5 bases at V and 4 bases at J; junction bases unmatched: 7. The CDR3 DNA reads TGTGCCAGCAGCAAGCCCGGGACTAGTTACAATGAGCAGTTCTTC. Residues: CASSKPGTSYNEQFF.

The table lists this clone with a few counts. The CDR3 region has the DNA TGTGCCATCAGTGACCTTACAGGGGAGCTGTTTTTT. It specifies CAISDLTGELFF. The rearrangement uses TRBV10-3 and TRBJ2-2; D call uncertain. CDR1 ENHRY and CDR2 SYGVKD come from the germline V gene. This CDR3 contains 12 residues. Trimming took off 3 bases at V and 8 bases at J, with 7 bases between the two ends.

The rearrangement uses TRBV20-1 and TRBJ2-7; D is undetermined. V was trimmed by 3 bases and J by 7 bases, leaving 10 bases between them. CDR1 is DFQATT and CDR2 is SNEGSKA in the germline V gene (reference sequence). This CDR3 spans 11 amino acids. Here the CDR3 reads CSARRSPEQYF. CDR3 DNA: TGCAGTGCTAGGCGAAGCCCTGAGCAGTACTTC.

This chain links TRBV7-9 with TRBJ2-1, with D perhaps TRBD2 (5 bases). V was shortened by 10 bases and J by 7 bases, with 14 bases between the two germline ends. CDR3 length equals 12 residues. In germline, CDR1 is SEHNR, CDR2 FQNEAQ (reference sequence). This CDR3 is CAIRPRGNEQFF. DNA of the CDR3: TGTGCCATCCGACCAAGAGGGAATGAGCAGTTCTTC.

A few counts support this clone. This rearrangement joins TRBV9 to TRBJ2-7, with D possibly being TRBD2 (5 bases). CDR1 and CDR2 (germline): SGDLS, YYNGEE. Trimming shortened V by 4 bases and J by 5 bases, and 19 bases separated the two germline ends. The CDR3 is made up of 15 amino acids. CDR3: CASSPLYEGVDEQYF. The CDR3 DNA follows: TGTGCCAGCAGCCCCCTCTACGAGGGAGTAGACGAGCAGTACTTC. The full variable domain, in which reference TRBV9 and TRBJ2-7 provide the parts outside the CDR3, is DSGVTQTPKHLITATGQRVTLRCSPRSGDLSVYWYQQSLDQGLQFLIQYYNGEERAKGNILERFSAQQFPDLHSELNLSSLELGDSALYFCASSPLYEGVDEQYFGPGTRLTVT.

This rearrangement joins TRBV4-3 to TRBJ1-1; TRBD1 matches 8 bases. Germline lookup yields CDR1 LGHNA and CDR2 YSLEER. The length of the CDR3 is 15 residues. V was pared by 3 bases and J by 0 bases, with 3 bases of the junction left unmatched. The CDR3, as DNA: TGCGCCAGCAGCCACGGGACAGGTTTGAACACTGAAGCTTTCTTT. The encoded protein is CASSHGTGLNTEAFF.

A single count supports this clone. The chain uses TRBV9 and TRBJ1-5; TRBD1 is a possible D gene (5 bases). Trimming removed 1 base from V and 3 bases from J, with 11 bases in between. The length of the CDR3 is 15 residues. Germline CDR1 and CDR2: SGDLS and YYNGEE. CDR3 sequence (DNA): TGTGCCAGCAGCGTACTACAGGCTTTCAATCAGCCCCAGCATTTT. As protein: CASSVLQAFNQPQHF. Looking up the rest from reference TRBV9 and TRBJ1-5 gives the full variable domain: DSGVTQTPKHLITATGQRVTLRCSPRSGDLSVYWYQQSLDQGLQFLIQYYNGEERAKGNILERFSAQQFPDLHSELNLSSLELGDSALYFCASSVLQAFNQPQHFGDGTRLSIL.

This clone has just a few counts. This chain uses TRBV5-4 with TRBJ1-2; possible D gene TRBD1, 6 bases. Germline-derived CDR1 and CDR2 are SGHNT and YYREEE (reference sequence). The V and J ends lost 3 bases and 3 bases respectively, with 12 bases between them. This CDR3 has 14 residues. CDR3 nucleotides: TGTGCCAGCAGCTCGGGGGGGCGCGACTATGGCTACACCTTC. It encodes CASSSGGRDYGYTF.

Only a few counts were recorded for this clone. The chain couples TRBV6-5 to TRBJ2-2; 8 bases match TRBD1. CDR3 size: 14 residues. V trimming: 6 bases; J trimming: 1 base; junction bases outside the gene matches: 1. CDR1 is MNHEY and CDR2 is SVGAGI in the germline V gene. In DNA, the CDR3 is TGTGCCAGCAGCGGGACAGGGAACACCGGGGAGCTGTTTTTT. This gives the protein CASSGTGNTGELFF.

The rearrangement joins TRBV27 to TRBJ1-1; D might be TRBD1 (6 bases). Looked up from germline, CDR1 is MNHEY and CDR2 is SMNVEV (reference sequence). The CDR3 covers 18 residues. Trimming pared 5 bases from V and 0 bases from J, leaving 22 bases between. The CDR3 coding sequence is TGTGCCAGCAGTCTTCAGGGGCCAAGACGCTTCTTGAACACTGAAGCTTTCTTT. Translated: CASSLQGPRRFLNTEAFF.

The V call is TRBV5-1, the J call TRBJ2-1; 11 nucleotides align to TRBD1. Germline CDR1 reads SGHRS; CDR2 reads YFSETQ. After removal of 4 bases from V and 6 bases from J, the junction contained 9 bases not matched to a gene. The CDR3 runs to 16 residues. The CDR3 spells CASSPTGTGGGNEQFF. In DNA, the CDR3 is TGCGCCAGCAGCCCAACCGGGACAGGGGGAGGCAATGAGCAGTTCTTC.

This clone was seen a single time. The rearrangement joins TRBV27 to TRBJ2-1, with 15 bases that match TRBD2. The V gene end was trimmed by 5 bases and the J gene end by 12 bases; junction bases not matched to a gene: 11. In germline, CDR1 is MNHEY, CDR2 SMNVEV (reference sequence). The CDR3 has 16 amino acids. The CDR3 protein is CASSPTGLAGGFGQFF. In DNA form, the CDR3 reads TGTGCCAGCAGTCCCACGGGACTAGCGGGGGGTTTTGGGCAGTTCTTC.

The chain has TRBV7-2 and TRBJ1-5; maybe TRBD1 (5 bases). This CDR3 spans 16 amino acids. Germline-derived CDR1 and CDR2 are SGHTA and FQGNSA. V was trimmed by 3 bases and J by 3 bases, leaving 15 bases between them. CDR3 coding DNA: TGTGCCAGCAGCTTCTATGGGGGAGGCCTCAATCAGCCCCAGCATTTT. Translation gives CASSFYGGGLNQPQHF. The full variable domain, its missing parts supplied by reference TRBV7-2 and TRBJ1-5, is GAGVSQSPSNKVTEKGKDVELRCDPISGHTALYWYRQSLGQGLEFLIYFQGNSAPDKSGLPSDRFSAERTGGSVSTLTIQRTQQEDSAVYLCASSFYGGGLNQPQHFGDGTRLSIL.

CDR3 in amino acids: CAWTREAVAGELFF. In DNA form, the CDR3 reads TGTGCCTGGACTCGGGAGGCAGTCGCCGGGGAGCTGTTTTTT. The V gene is TRBV30, the J gene TRBJ2-2, with 7 positions matching TRBD2. The V gene's germline CDR1 is GTSNPN and CDR2 SVGIG (reference sequence). The CDR3 extends over 14 amino acids. Losses at the gene ends were 4 bases for V and 6 bases for J; bases not matched to a gene: 8. The full variable domain, rest sourced from reference TRBV30 and TRBJ2-2, is SQTIHQWPATLVQPVGSPLSLECTVEGTSNPNLYWYRQAAGRGLQLLFYSVGIGQISSEVPQNLSASRPQDRQFILSSKKLLLSDSGFYLCAWTREAVAGELFFGEGSRLTVL.